These 10 T cell receptor beta chains share one sample of origin, sequenced in a study of blood T cell repertoires in COVID-19. TCRdb's table, derived via immunoSEQ multiplex PCR, lists solely in-frame clones and lacks some. The sample records about 150,000 clones, approximately 82% being singletons. Sample: peripheral blood. The receptors were gathered from a woman aged 45-65 years in a cohort sampled during active or convalescent COVID-19.

This chain uses TRBV10-3 with TRBJ1-2; no definite D call. The CDR3 is 14 amino acids. Germline loops: CDR1 ENHRY, CDR2 SYGVKD. Trimming shortened V by 4 bases and J by 8 bases, and 17 bases separated the two germline ends. The chain's CDR3 is CAISGRSDSRGYTF. The CDR3 coding sequence is TGTGCCATCAGTGGACGTTCGGACTCCAGGGGCTACACCTTC.

V gene TRBV12-3 or TRBV12-4 combines with J gene TRBJ1-2, with TRBD1 identical over 7 bases. V dropped 7 bases and J dropped 8; count of bases not matched to a gene: 10. The CDR3 contains 13 residues. DNA for the CDR3: TGTGCCAGCACCATTGGACAGGCAGAAGGCTACACCTTC. This translates into CASTIGQAEGYTF.

The CDR3 here is CASSFASTNYGYTF. CDR3 sequence (DNA): TGTGCCAGCAGTTTCGCCAGTACTAACTATGGCTACACCTTC. This chain connects TRBV6-2 or TRBV6-3 to TRBJ1-2; D remains ambiguous. Deletions cut 4 bases from V and 0 bases from J, with 9 bases between. The CDR3 has 14 amino acids. Germline CDR1 reads MNHEY; CDR2 reads SVGEGT.

As to this clone: The junction shows a germline mismatch at one end, possibly a read error. The chain joins TRBV6-2 or TRBV6-3 to TRBJ1-3; D might be TRBD1 (6 bases). This CDR3 has 11 amino acids. Germline lookup yields CDR1 MNHEY and CDR2 SVGEGT. The CDR3 nucleotides read TGTGCCAGCAGTAACTCGGACAGTCCTCTTTTT. This gives the protein CASSNSDSPLF.

The V gene is TRBV19, the J gene TRBJ1-3; no clear D gene. V lost 3 bases, J lost 0 bases, and 6 bases lay in between. CDR1 is LNHDA and CDR2 is SQIVND in the germline V gene (reference sequence). CDR3 size: 14 residues. As DNA, the CDR3 is TGTGCCAGTAGTATTTCCCGCTCTGGAAACACCATATATTTT. This encodes CASSISRSGNTIYF.

In its sample, this clone was seen a few times. The chain joins TRBV7-9 to TRBJ2-7, with 10 bases that match TRBD1. Germline V gene lookup returns CDR1 SEHNR and CDR2 FQNEAQ (reference sequence). The CDR3 has 14 residues. Trimming at V came to 5 bases and at J to 2 bases, leaving 3 bases not matched to a gene. The CDR3 coding sequence is TGTGCCAGCAGCCGAGACAGGGGGCCCTACGAGCAGTACTTC. It specifies CASSRDRGPYEQYF. Based on the CDR3 plus reference TRBV7-9 and TRBJ2-7, the full variable domain is DTGVSQNPRHKITKRGQNVTFRCDPISEHNRLYWYRQTLGQGPEFLTYFQNEAQLEKSRLLSDRFSAERPKGSFSTLEIQRTEQGDSAMYLCASSRDRGPYEQYFGPGTRLTVT.

This clone occurred a few times. This chain's CDR3 is CASSQDEWRGSYEQYF. The CDR3, as DNA: TGCGCCAGCAGCCAAGATGAATGGAGGGGATCCTACGAGCAGTACTTC. This chain connects TRBV4-1 to TRBJ2-7; tentative D call: TRBD2 (6 bases). The ends were cut back, 0 bases at V and 1 base at J, with 13 bases in the middle. From germline, CDR1 is MGHRA and CDR2 YSYEKL. The CDR3 length is 16 residues.

The chain recombines TRBV10-1 with TRBJ1-2, with D maybe TRBD1 (6 bases). V lost 2 bases and J lost 6, with 10 bases in between. The CDR3 has 13 amino acids. Germline loops: CDR1 WNHNN, CDR2 SYGVQD (reference sequence). The CDR3 DNA is TGCGCCAGCAGTGAGACAGGGCCCAATGGCTACACCTTC. It translates to CASSETGPNGYTF.

A few counts support this clone. The CDR3 DNA follows: TGTGCCAGTAGCCCGACAGCTAGCAATCAGCCCCAGCATTTT. This codes for CASSPTASNQPQHF. The chain is built from TRBV19 and TRBJ1-5; possibly TRBD1 for D (5 bases). CDR3 length equals 14 residues. The V end lost 6 bases, the J end lost 0 bases, and 9 bases lay between the germline ends. Germline V gene lookup returns CDR1 LNHDA and CDR2 SQIVND (reference sequence).

This chain connects TRBV3-1 (or the pseudogene TRBV3-2) to TRBJ2-3; TRBD2 matches at 16 bases. V was clipped by 6 bases and J by 5 bases; unmatched bases: 8. Germline V gene lookup returns CDR1 LGHDT and CDR2 YNNKEL (reference sequence). The CDR3 runs 17 residues. The chain's CDR3 is CASRRGLAGGLGDTQYF. CDR3 DNA: TGTGCCAGCAGACGGGGACTAGCGGGGGGGCTTGGAGATACGCAGTATTTT.